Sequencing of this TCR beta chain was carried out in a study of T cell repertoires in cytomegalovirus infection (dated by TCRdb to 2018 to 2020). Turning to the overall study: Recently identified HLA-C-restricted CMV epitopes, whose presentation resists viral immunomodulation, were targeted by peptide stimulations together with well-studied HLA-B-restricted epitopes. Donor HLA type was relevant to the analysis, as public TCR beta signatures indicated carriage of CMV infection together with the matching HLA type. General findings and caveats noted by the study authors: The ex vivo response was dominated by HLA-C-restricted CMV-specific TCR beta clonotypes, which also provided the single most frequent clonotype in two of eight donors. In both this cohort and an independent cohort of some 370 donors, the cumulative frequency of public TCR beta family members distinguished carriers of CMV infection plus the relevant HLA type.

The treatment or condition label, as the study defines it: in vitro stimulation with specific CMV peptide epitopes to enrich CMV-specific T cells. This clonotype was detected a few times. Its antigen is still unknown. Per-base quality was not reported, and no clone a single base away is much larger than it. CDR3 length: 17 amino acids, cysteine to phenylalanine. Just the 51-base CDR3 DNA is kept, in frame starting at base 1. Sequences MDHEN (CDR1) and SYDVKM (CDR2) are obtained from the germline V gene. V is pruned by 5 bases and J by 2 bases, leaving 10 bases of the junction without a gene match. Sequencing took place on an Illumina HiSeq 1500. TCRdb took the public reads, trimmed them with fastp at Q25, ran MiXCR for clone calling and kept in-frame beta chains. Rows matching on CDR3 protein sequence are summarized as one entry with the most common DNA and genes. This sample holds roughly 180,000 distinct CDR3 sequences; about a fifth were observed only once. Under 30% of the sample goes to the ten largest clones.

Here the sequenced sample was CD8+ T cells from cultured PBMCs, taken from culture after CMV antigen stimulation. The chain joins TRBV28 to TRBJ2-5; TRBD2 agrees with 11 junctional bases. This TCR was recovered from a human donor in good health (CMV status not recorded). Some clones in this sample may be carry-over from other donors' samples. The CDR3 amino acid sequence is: CASSTIAGGRVQETQYF. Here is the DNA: TGTGCCAGCAGTACAATAGCGGGGGGGCGCGTTCAAGAGACCCAGTACTTC. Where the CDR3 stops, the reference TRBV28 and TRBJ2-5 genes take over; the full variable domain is DVKVTQSSRYLVKRTGEKVFLECVQDMDHENMFWYRQDPGLGLRLIYFSYDVKMKEKGDIPEGYSVSREKKERFSLILESASTNQTSMYLCASSTIAGGRVQETQYFGPGTRLLVL.